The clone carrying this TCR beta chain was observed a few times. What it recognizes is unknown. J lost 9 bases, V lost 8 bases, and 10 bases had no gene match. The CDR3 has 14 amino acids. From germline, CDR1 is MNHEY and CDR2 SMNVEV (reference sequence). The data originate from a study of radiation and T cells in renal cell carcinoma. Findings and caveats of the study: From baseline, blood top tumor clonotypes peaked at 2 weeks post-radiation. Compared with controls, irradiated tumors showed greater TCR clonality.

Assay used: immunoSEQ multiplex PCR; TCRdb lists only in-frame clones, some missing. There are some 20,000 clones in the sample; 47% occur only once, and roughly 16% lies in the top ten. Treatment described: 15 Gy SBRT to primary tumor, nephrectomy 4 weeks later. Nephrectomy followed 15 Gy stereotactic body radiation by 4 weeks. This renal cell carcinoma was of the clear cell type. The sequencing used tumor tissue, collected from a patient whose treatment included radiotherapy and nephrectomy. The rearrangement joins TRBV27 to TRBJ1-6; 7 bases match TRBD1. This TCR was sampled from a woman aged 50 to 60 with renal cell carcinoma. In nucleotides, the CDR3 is TGTGCCAGCGGACTGGACAGGAAGTTTTCACCCCTCCACTTT. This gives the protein CASGLDRKFSPLHF.